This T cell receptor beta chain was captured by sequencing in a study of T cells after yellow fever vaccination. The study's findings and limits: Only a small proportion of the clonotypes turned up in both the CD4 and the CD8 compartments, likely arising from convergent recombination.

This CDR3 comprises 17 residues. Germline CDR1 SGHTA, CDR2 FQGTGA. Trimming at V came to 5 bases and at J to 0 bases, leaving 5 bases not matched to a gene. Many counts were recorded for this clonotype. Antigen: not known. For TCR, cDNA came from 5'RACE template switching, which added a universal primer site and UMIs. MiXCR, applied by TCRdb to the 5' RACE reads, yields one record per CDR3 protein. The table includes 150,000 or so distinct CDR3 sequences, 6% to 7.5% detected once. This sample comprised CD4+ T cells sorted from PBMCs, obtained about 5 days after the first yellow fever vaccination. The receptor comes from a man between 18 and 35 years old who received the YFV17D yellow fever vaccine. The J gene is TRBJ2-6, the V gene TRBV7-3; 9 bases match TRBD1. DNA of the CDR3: TGTGCCAGCAGCCCCAGGACAGGGGACTCTGGGGCCAACGTCCTGACTTTC. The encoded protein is CASSPRTGDSGANVLTF.